This T cell receptor beta chain was found in a study of tumor-infiltrating lymphocytes in primary liver carcinoma. The overall study: Surgical resection was used to treat these primary liver carcinoma patients.

The ends lost 3 bases at V and 1 base at J; junction bases unmatched: 2. The CDR3 has 15 residues. Germline V gene sequence: CDR1 SGHAT, CDR2 FQNNGV. This clonotype was counted many times. With around 500 ng total RNA as template and a constant-region primer, TCR beta cDNA was made. For TCR beta, libraries were produced by three nested multiplex PCR rounds using slightly modified ARM-PCR. A C-beta reverse primer and TRBV1-TRBV30 forward primers served in each of the first two PCR rounds, at about 9 cycles apiece. MiXCR, run by TCRdb on the multiplex PCR reads, gives a single entry per CDR3 protein. The table has 150,000 to 200,000 distinct CDR3 sequences, less than 65% seen once; the top ten hold approximately 65%. Researchers drew blood RNA from unsorted whole blood and extracted germline DNA as well.

This chain joins TRBV11-2 and TRBJ2-5; TRBD2 matches at 10 bases. The sequence was obtained from a man between 40 and 49 years old with primary liver carcinoma and hepatitis B virus infection. Sequencing was performed on peripheral blood. This chain's CDR3 is CASSFIAGGQETQYF. The CDR3 coding sequence is TGTGCCAGCAGCTTTATAGCGGGGGGCCAAGAGACCCAGTACTTC. The full variable domain, completed using reference TRBV11-2 and TRBJ2-5, is EAGVAQSPRYKIIEKRQSVAFWCNPISGHATLYWYQQILGQGPKLLIQFQNNGVVDDSQLPKDRFSAERLKGVDSTLKIQPAKLEDSAVYLCASSFIAGGQETQYFGPGTRLLVL.